This T cell receptor (beta chain) stems from a study of long-term antiretroviral therapy in people with HIV. The CDR3 runs 14 residues. Trimming stripped 5 bases from V and 4 bases from J, with 13 bases between. Germline V CDR1 and CDR2: SGHDT, YYEEEE. Run at survey level, the immunoSEQ assay was version v3.0. Method: immunoSEQ multiplex PCR; TCRdb's copy keeps in-frame clones and lacks some. The data hold tens of thousands of clones, with about 80% observed a single time. The chain recombines TRBV5-6 with TRBJ1-3, with D unresolved. This receptor was identified in a woman in her thirties or forties with HIV. The sequenced sample was unsorted PBMCs, obtained 1.1 years before starting antiretroviral therapy. This CDR3 reads CASSTPMTGNTIYF. CDR3 DNA sequence: TGTGCCAGCAGTACCCCAATGACAGGAAACACCATATATTTT.